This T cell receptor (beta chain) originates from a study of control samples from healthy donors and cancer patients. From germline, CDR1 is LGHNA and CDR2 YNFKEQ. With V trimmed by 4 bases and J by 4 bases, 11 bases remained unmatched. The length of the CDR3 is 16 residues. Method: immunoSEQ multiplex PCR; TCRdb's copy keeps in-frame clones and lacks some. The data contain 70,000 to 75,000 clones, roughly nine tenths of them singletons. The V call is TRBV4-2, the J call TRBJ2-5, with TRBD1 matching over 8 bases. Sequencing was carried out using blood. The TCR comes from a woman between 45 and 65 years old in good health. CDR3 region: CASSPRDRPTGETQYF. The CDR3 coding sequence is TGTGCCAGCAGCCCCCGGGACAGGCCAACTGGAGAGACCCAGTACTTC.